Listed below are T cell receptor beta chains from one sample, sequenced in a study of blood T cells in healthy people across ages. TCRdb re-called the 5' RACE reads through MiXCR, storing one row per CDR3 protein. The sample includes about 1.4 million distinct CDR3 sequences, approximately 63% of them seen just once. The sequenced material came from blood. Every receptor here comes from a man younger than 30 in good health. The CDR3 runs from the conserved cysteine through the conserved F or W. D genes are given only for firm matches. Only part of the rows carry a size: once, few, many, or a class if the clone is expanded.

clone size	V gene	J gene	D gene	CDR3 protein	CDR3 DNA
NA	TRBV2	TRBJ1-5	NA	CASSDRTPTGNQPRHF	TGTGCCAGCAGCGACCGGACGCCAACGGGCAATCAGCCCCGGCATTTT
few	TRBV6-2/TRBV6-3	TRBJ1-1	NA	CASSSMGVAFF	TGTGCCAGCAGTTCCATGGGTGTAGCTTTCTTT
NA	TRBV11-2	TRBJ1-1	NA	CASSGDKGLSWRIEPEAFF	TGTGCCAGCAGCGGGGACAAGGGGCTTTCATGGAGGATCGAACCTGAAGCTTTCTTT
NA	TRBV25-1	TRBJ2-1	NA	CASSDIRAGFHLFSYNEQFF	TGTGCCAGCAGTGATATAAGAGCAGGGTTCCACCTTTTCTCCTACAATGAGCAGTTCTTC
few	TRBV5-6	TRBJ2-7	NA	CASSLPASYEQYF	TGTGCCAGCAGCTTGCCAGCCTCCTACGAGCAGTACTTC
NA	TRBV3-1	TRBJ2-5	TRBD2	CASSQVSSSGEYGTQYF	TGTGCCAGCAGCCAAGTATCGTCTAGCGGGGAGTACGGGACCCAGTACTTC
few	TRBV12-5	TRBJ2-3	TRBD1	CASGLVTSDRGGTDTQYF	TGTGCTAGTGGTTTGGTCACCTCTGACAGGGGCGGCACAGATACGCAGTATTTT
few	TRBV10-3	TRBJ2-3	NA	CAISVQQSTDTQYF	TGTGCCATCAGTGTCCAGCAAAGCACAGATACGCAGTATTTT
NA	TRBV6-1	TRBJ1-2	NA	CASTTETTNYGYTF	TGTGCCAGCACTACAGAAACTACGAACTATGGCTACACCTTC
NA	TRBV6-1	TRBJ1-1	NA	CASGDHLLEAFF	TGTGCCAGCGGGGACCATCTCCTTGAAGCTTTCTTT
NA	TRBV29-1	TRBJ2-7	TRBD2	CSVRTSGSNNEQYF	TGCAGCGTCCGGACTAGCGGGAGTAACAATGAGCAGTACTTC
NA	TRBV7-2	TRBJ1-2	NA	CASNVGEGYTF	TGTGCCAGCAACGTAGGGGAGGGCTACACCTTC
once	TRBV27	TRBJ1-2	NA	CASRPGMGYGYTF	TGTGCCAGCAGGCCGGGGATGGGGTATGGCTACACCTTC
NA	TRBV10-3	TRBJ1-5	NA	CAISDGGPYSNQPQHF	TGTGCCATCAGTGATGGGGGGCCCTATAGCAATCAGCCCCAGCATTTT
NA	TRBV14	TRBJ2-2	NA	CASSQVRGTGELFF	TGTGCCAGCAGCCAAGTACGAGGCACCGGGGAGCTGTTTTTT